This TCR beta chain was sequenced in a study of T cell responses to AZD1222 COVID-19 vaccine. Overall study: Analysis merged second doses at about 4 or about 12 weeks.

CDR1 is SGHRS, CDR2 YFSETQ, per germline. The junction had 13 bases not matched to a gene; V was cut back by 3 bases and J by 6 bases. The CDR3 consists of 16 residues. The data were produced by immunoSEQ multiplex PCR, yet TCRdb's version contains in-frame clones alone and is incomplete. The repertoire holds over 150,000 clones, with about nine tenths as singletons. The chain recombines TRBV5-1 with TRBJ1-2, with TRBD1 identical over 8 bases. The specimen comprised peripheral blood, sampled on day 0 of AZD1222 vaccination. The TCR originated in an adult in good health. The CDR3 DNA follows: TGCGCCAGCAGCTGGGGGAACCAACAGGGGGTTGATGGCTACACCTTC. Translating gives CASSWGNQQGVDGYTF.